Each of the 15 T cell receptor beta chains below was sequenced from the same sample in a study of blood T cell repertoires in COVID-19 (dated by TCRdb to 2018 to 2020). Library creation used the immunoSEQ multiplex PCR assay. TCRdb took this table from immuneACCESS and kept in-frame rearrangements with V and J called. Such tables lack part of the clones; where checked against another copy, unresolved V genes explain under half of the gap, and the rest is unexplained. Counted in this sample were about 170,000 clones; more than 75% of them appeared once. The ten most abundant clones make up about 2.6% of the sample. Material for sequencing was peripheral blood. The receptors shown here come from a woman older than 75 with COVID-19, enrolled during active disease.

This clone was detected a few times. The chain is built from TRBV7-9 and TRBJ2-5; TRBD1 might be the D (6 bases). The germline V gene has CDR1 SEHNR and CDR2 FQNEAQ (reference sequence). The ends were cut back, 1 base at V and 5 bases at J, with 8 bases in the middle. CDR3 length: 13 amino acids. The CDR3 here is CASSLEGGETQYF. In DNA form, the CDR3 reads TGTGCCAGCAGCTTAGAAGGGGGTGAGACCCAGTACTTC. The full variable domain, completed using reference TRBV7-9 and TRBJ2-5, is DTGVSQNPRHKITKRGQNVTFRCDPISEHNRLYWYRQTLGQGPEFLTYFQNEAQLEKSRLLSDRFSAERPKGSFSTLEIQRTEQGDSAMYLCASSLEGGETQYFGPGTRLLVL.

The CDR3 nucleotides are TGTGCCAGTAGTCCGGACAGAGGAAACACCATATATTTT. It is translated as CASSPDRGNTIYF. The rearrangement uses TRBV19 and TRBJ1-3; TRBD1 might be the D (6 bases). CDR1 is LNHDA, CDR2 SQIVND, per germline (reference sequence). This CDR3 spans 13 amino acids. Deletions cut 5 bases from V and 4 bases from J, with 9 bases between.

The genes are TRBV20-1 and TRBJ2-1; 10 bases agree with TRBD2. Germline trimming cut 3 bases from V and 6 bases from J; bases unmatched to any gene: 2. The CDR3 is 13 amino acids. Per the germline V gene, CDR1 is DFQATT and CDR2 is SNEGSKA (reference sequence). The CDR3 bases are TGCAGTGCTAGTGGGACTAGCGTCAATGAGCAGTTCTTC. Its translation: CSASGTSVNEQFF.

This chain's CDR3 is CASRDSTSSYEQYF. The CDR3 DNA follows: TGTGCCAGTAGGGACAGTACAAGCTCCTACGAGCAGTACTTC. This chain uses TRBV19 with TRBJ2-7, with a weak D call TRBD1 (6 bases). The length of the CDR3 is 14 residues. Germline V gives CDR1 LNHDA, CDR2 SQIVND (reference sequence). Trimming removed 6 bases from V and 0 bases from J, with 12 bases in between.

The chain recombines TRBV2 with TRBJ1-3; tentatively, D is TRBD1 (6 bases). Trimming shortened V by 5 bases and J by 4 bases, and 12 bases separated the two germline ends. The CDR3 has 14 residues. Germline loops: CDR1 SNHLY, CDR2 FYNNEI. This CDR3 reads CASSPDRAGNTIYF. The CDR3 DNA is TGTGCCAGCAGTCCGGACAGAGCAGGAAACACCATATATTTT.

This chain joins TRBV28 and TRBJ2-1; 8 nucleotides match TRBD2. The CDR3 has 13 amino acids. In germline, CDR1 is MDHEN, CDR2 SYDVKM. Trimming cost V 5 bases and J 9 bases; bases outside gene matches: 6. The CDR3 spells CASSAGGNSEQFF. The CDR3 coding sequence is TGTGCCAGCAGTGCGGGGGGAAACAGTGAGCAGTTCTTC.

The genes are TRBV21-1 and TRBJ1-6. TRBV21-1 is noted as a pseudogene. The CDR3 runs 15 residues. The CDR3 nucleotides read TGTGCCAGCAGCAAAGTAAACCTAACCGATTCACCCCTCCACTTT. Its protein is CASSKVNLTDSPLHF.

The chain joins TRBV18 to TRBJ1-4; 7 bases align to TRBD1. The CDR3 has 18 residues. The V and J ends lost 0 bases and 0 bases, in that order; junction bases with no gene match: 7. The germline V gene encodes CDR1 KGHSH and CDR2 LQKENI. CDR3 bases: TGTGCCAGCTCACCACCCGACAGGGCTTATGCAACTAATGAAAAACTGTTTTTT. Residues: CASSPPDRAYATNEKLFF.

This CDR3 is CASSAHREETQYF. In nucleotides, the CDR3 is TGTGCCAGCAGCGCCCACAGGGAAGAGACCCAGTACTTC. The chain is built from TRBV7-3 and TRBJ2-5; possible D gene TRBD1, 6 bases. V was cut by 5 bases and J by 3 bases, with 10 bases left in between. The CDR3 covers 13 residues. The V gene's germline CDR1 is SGHTA and CDR2 FQGTGA.

Written as DNA, the CDR3 is TGCAGTGCGACCACAGGGATCATTCAGTACTTC. Its protein is CSATTGIIQYF. This chain uses TRBV20-1 with TRBJ2-4; D might be TRBD1 (6 bases). Germline CDR1 is DFQATT and CDR2 is SNEGSKA (reference sequence). V gave up 6 bases and J gave up 9 bases, with 12 bases separating them. This CDR3 is built from 11 residues.

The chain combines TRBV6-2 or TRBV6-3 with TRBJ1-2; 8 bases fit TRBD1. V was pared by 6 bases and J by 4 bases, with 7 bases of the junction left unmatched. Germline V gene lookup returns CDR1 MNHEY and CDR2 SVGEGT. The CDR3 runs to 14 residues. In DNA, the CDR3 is TGTGCCAGCAGCCCTAGGACAGGGACCTATGGCTACACCTTC. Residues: CASSPRTGTYGYTF.

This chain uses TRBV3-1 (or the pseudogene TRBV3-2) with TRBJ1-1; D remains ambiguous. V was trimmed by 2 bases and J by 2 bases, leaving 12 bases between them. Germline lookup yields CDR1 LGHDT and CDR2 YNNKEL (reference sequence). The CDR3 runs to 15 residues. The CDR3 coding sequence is TGTGCCAGCAGCCAATATGGCGAGGGTAACACTGAAGCTTTCTTT. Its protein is CASSQYGEGNTEAFF.

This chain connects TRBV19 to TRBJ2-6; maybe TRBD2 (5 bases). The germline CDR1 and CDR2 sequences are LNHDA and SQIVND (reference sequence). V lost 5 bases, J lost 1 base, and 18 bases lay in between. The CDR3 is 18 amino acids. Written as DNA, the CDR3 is TGTGCCAGTAGTCTCTTAGAGGGTGGGGTATCTGGGGCCAACGTCCTGACTTTC. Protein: CASSLLEGGVSGANVLTF.

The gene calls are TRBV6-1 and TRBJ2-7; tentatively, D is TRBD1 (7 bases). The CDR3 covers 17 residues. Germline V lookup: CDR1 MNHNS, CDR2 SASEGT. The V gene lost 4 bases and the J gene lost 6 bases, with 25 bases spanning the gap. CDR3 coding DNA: TGTGCCAGCAGTGTCTTCTCAGGGGGGAATAGTCCACGCGAGCAGTACTTC. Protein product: CASSVFSGGNSPREQYF.

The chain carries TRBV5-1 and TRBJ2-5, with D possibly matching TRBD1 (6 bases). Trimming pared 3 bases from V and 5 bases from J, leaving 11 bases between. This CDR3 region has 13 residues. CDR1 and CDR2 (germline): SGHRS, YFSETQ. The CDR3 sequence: CASSYQGPETQYF. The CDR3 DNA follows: TGCGCCAGCAGCTATCAGGGGCCCGAGACCCAGTACTTC.